This T cell receptor beta chain was obtained from a study of blood T cells in healthy people across ages. Study findings and constraints: Fewer expanded clones and more diversity marked long-lived versus aged donors.

A second PCR of roughly 7 to 11 cycles used a sample-barcoded 5' primer and a J-beta primer mix. One entry per CDR3 protein results from TCRdb running MiXCR on the 5' RACE reads. The sample includes approximately 1.5 million distinct CDR3 sequences, roughly 43% seen only once; the top ten take about 4%. This clonotype occurred a few times. The antigen is undetermined. The sample comprised blood. This TCR was sampled from a woman between 18 and 29 years old in good health.

The CDR3 DNA reads as TGTGCCAGCAGAACCGGGTGGAACGGCTACACCTTC. Protein product: CASRTGWNGYTF. This rearrangement joins TRBV6-5 to TRBJ1-2; D ambiguous. This CDR3 is built from 12 residues. Germline values: CDR1 MNHEY, CDR2 SVGAGI. Trimming removed 6 bases from V and 8 bases from J, with 13 bases in between.